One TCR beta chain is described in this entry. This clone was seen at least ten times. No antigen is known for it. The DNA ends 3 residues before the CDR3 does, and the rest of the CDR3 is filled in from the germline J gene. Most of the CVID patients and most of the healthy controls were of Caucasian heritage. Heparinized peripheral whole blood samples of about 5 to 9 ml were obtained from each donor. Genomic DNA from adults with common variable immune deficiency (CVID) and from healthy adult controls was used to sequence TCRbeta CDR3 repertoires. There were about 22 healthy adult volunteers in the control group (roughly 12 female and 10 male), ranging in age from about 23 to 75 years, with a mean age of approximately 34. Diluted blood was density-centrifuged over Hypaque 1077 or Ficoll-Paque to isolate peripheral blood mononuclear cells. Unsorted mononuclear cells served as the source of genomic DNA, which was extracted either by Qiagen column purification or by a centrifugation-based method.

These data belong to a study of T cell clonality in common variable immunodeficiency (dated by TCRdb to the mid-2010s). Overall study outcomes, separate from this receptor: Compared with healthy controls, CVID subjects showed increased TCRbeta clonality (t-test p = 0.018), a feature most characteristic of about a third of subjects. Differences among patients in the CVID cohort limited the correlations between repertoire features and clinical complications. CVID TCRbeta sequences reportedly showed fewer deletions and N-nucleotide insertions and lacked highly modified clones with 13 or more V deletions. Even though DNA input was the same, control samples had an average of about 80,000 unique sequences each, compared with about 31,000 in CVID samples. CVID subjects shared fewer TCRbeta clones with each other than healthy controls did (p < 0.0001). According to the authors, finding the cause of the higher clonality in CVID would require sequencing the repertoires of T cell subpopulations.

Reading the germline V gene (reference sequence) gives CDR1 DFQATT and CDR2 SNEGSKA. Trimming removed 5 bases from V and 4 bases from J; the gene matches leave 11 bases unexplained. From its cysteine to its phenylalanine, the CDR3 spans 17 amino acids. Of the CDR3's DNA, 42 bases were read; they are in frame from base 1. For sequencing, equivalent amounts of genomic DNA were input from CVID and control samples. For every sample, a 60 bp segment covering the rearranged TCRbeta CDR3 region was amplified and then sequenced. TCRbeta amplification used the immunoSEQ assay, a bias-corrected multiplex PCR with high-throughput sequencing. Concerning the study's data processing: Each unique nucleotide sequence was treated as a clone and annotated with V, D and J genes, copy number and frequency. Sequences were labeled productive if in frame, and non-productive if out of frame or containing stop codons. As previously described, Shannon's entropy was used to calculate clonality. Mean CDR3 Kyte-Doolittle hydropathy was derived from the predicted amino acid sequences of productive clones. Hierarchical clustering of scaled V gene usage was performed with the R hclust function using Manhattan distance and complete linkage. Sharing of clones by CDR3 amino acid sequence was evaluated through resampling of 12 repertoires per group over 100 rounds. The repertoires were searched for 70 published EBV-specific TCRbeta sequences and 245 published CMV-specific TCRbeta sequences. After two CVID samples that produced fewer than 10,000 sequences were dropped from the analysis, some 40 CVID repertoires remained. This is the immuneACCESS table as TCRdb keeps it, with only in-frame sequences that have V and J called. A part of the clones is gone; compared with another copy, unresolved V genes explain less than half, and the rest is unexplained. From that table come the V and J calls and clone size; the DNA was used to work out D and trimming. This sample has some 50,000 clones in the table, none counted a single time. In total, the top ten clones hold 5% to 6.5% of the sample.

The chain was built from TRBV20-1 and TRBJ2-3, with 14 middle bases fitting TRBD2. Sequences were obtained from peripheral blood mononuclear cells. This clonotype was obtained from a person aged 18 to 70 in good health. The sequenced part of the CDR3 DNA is TGCAGTGCTTGGCAACCCCCGGGACTAGCGGGGGCAGATACG. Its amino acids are CSAWQPPGLAGADT. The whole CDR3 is CSAWQPPGLAGADTQYF.